This is a list of T cell receptor beta chains from one sample in a study of blood T cell repertoires in COVID-19. TCRdb keeps only in-frame clones here, not all; method: immunoSEQ multiplex PCR. Counted here are about 180,000 clones, roughly 87% occurring once; the ten biggest clones make up around 1.5%. Sample: peripheral blood. The receptors derive from a woman aged 50 to 65 with acute or convalescent COVID-19. Each CDR3 is given with its conserved first and last residue. The D gene is left open where the match is weak. Part of the rows lack a size; the others show once, few, many or a class for expanded clones.

clone_size j_call v_call d_call cdr3_nt cdr3_aa
few TRBJ1-2 TRBV18 TRBD1 TGTGCCAGCTCACCGGACAGGGACTATGGCTACACCTTC CASSPDRDYGYTF
NA TRBJ2-5 TRBV5-4 NA TGTGCCAGCAGCTTGGGACAGAACCAAGAGACCCAGTACTTC CASSLGQNQETQYF
NA TRBJ1-2 TRBV2 NA TGTGCCAGCAGTGAAGACGGTAACTATGGCTACACCTTC CASSEDGNYGYTF
once TRBJ2-1 TRBV9 TRBD1 TGTGCCAGCAGCGTAGCTGGCGGGACAGGGCGGTACAATGAGCAGTTCTTC CASSVAGGTGRYNEQFF
once TRBJ1-6 TRBV7-9 NA TGTGCCAGCAGCTTCCGGGGGGAGAACTCACCCCTCCACTTT CASSFRGENSPLHF
NA TRBJ2-1 TRBV7-2 TRBD1 TGTGCCAGCAGCCTAGACAGGGACTCCTACAATGAGCAGTTCTTC CASSLDRDSYNEQFF
NA TRBJ2-7 TRBV15 TRBD1 TGTGCCACCAGCAGCGACAGGGGGTACGAGCAGTACTTC CATSSDRGYEQYF
NA TRBJ1-5 TRBV27 NA TGTGCCAGCAGTTTACGGGGGGCAGGGTCAGGTTTGCAGCCCCAGCATTTT CASSLRGAGSGLQPQHF
NA TRBJ2-2 TRBV19 NA TGTGCCAGTAGTCGGGGGATTGGAAGGGGGGAGCTGTTTTTT CASSRGIGRGELFF
NA TRBJ2-7 TRBV2 TRBD1 TGTGCCAGCAGTGGGGACAGGGGGCTTAACGAGCAGTACTTC CASSGDRGLNEQYF
NA TRBJ1-5 TRBV18 TRBD1 TGTGCCAGCTCAGAGGGGACAGGTTGGGATCAGCCCCAGCATTTT CASSEGTGWDQPQHF
NA TRBJ2-1 TRBV4-3 NA TGCGCCAGCAGCCCAGGGTGGAAAGGTGATGAGCAGTTCTTC CASSPGWKGDEQFF
NA TRBJ1-2 TRBV9 TRBD1 TGTGCCAGCAGCGTAAGGGACAGGGGGGTAGGCTATGGCTACACCTTC CASSVRDRGVGYGYTF
NA TRBJ1-3 TRBV19 NA TGTGCCAGTAGTCGGAGGGACCACTCTGGAAACACCATATATTTT CASSRRDHSGNTIYF
NA TRBJ2-7 TRBV7-9 TRBD1 TGTGCCAGCAGCGCTACGACAGGGGGCGAGCAGTACTTC CASSATTGGEQYF